This T cell receptor beta chain emerged from a study of blood T cell repertoires in COVID-19. How the authors handled the data: The assay estimated nucleated cells by amplifying reference gene primers. Profiling relied on immunoSEQ multiplex PCR, and the TCRdb table lists in-frame clones only, not all of them. D and trimming were read from the DNA, whereas the V and J calls and clone size are those reported in that table. Here the sample spans 70,000 or so clones, roughly 84% being singletons. The CDR3 is made up of 14 amino acids. From germline, CDR1 is LNHDA and CDR2 SQIVND (reference sequence). Trimming removed 6 bases at V and 8 bases at J, with 19 bases between.

The sample was peripheral blood. The clonotype originates from a man older than 75 with active or convalescent COVID-19. The rearrangement uses TRBV19 and TRBJ1-2; no definite D call. This chain's CDR3 is CASRDLRAGVGYTF. Here the CDR3 DNA reads TGTGCCAGTAGGGACTTACGCGCCGGGGTGGGCTACACCTTC.